A selection of T cell receptor beta chains follows, all from one sample in a study of CD8 T cells in Susac syndrome. One entry per CDR3 protein, called by TCRdb with MiXCR from the immunoSEQ multiplex PCR reads. The sample holds about 160,000 distinct CDR3 sequences; about 91% are singletons and the top ten take roughly 0.08%. The sequenced sample was CD4+ T cells from PBMCs. Receptors were obtained from a human donor in good health. CDR3s include the opening cysteine and the closing phenylalanine or tryptophan. Fields, in order: J gene, V gene, clone size, CDR3 length, D gene, CDR3 protein, CDR3 DNA. A D gene is named only where the DNA matches it firmly. Rows may omit the clone size; those that give it use once, few, many or a size class.

>TRBJ2-7|TRBV7-3|NA|13|NA
CASSSGPLQEQYF
TGTGCCAGCAGCTCGGGACCCCTTCAGGAGCAGTACTTC
>TRBJ2-5|TRBV7-9|NA|15|NA
CASSTDSGGGETQYF
TGTGCCAGCAGCACCGATTCCGGGGGCGGGGAGACCCAGTACTTC
>TRBJ2-5|TRBV27|few|13|NA
CASSSRRGETQYF
TGTGCCAGCAGTTCTCGCAGGGGAGAGACCCAGTACTTC
>TRBJ1-5|TRBV19|NA|14|NA
CASSIINSGQPQHF
TGTGCCAGTAGTATTATAAACAGTGGACAGCCCCAGCATTTT
>TRBJ2-2|TRBV3-1|NA|14|TRBD1
CASSQGTGAGELFF
TGTGCCAGCAGCCAAGGGACAGGGGCCGGGGAGCTGTTTTTT
>TRBJ2-3|TRBV3-1|NA|16|TRBD2
CASSHRPGGPRYTQYF
TGTGCCAGCAGCCATCGGCCGGGGGGGCCGAGGTATACGCAGTATTTT
>TRBJ1-4|TRBV7-9|NA|14|NA
CASSSTGGNEKLFF
TGTGCCAGCAGCTCAACGGGGGGGAATGAAAAACTGTTTTTT
>TRBJ2-2|TRBV29-1|NA|14|TRBD1
CSVELQGRAGELFF
TGCAGCGTTGAGTTACAGGGGCGAGCCGGGGAGCTGTTTTTT
>TRBJ1-2|TRBV3-1|NA|16|TRBD1
CASSQETGGPGYGYTF
TGTGCCAGCAGCCAAGAGACAGGGGGCCCCGGCTATGGCTACACCTTC
>TRBJ1-2|TRBV25-1|NA|12|NA
CASSDSDYGYTF
TGTGCCAGCAGTGACAGCGACTATGGCTACACCTTC
>TRBJ2-1|TRBV24-1|NA|16|NA
CATSGDFPSSYNEQFF
TGTGCCACCAGTGGGGACTTTCCTAGCTCCTACAATGAGCAGTTCTTC
>TRBJ2-7|TRBV28|NA|13|NA
CASSSGVSYEQYF
TGTGCCAGCAGTTCAGGGGTCTCCTACGAGCAGTACTTC
>TRBJ1-1|TRBV7-9|NA|15|NA
CASSSESLQYTEAFF
TGTGCCAGCAGCTCCGAGTCCCTACAGTACACTGAAGCTTTCTTT
>TRBJ2-6|TRBV19|NA|14|NA
CASSTSVAANVLTF
TGTGCCAGTAGTACTAGTGTTGCAGCCAACGTCCTGACTTTC
>TRBJ2-1|TRBV5-1|once|14|NA
CASRIEALNNEQFF
TGCGCCAGCAGGATTGAGGCTTTAAACAATGAGCAGTTCTTC
>TRBJ2-3|TRBV2|NA|15|NA
CASSEGRGYRDTQYF
TGTGCCAGCAGTGAGGGCAGGGGATATCGAGATACGCAGTATTTT